This TCR beta chain was retrieved from a study of blood T cell repertoires in COVID-19. Study-wide context: Researchers got acute and convalescent COVID-19 samples from the United States, Italy and Spain. Sample material is recorded as cDNA or gDNA derived from T cells, B-cell-depleted T cells, or PBMCs.

In the authors' workflow: Amplifying reference gene primers gave estimates of nucleated cell counts. The method was immunoSEQ multiplex PCR; TCRdb's version includes in-frame clones alone and lacks a portion of them. The V and J calls and the clone size are those of that table, but D and trimming were determined from the DNA. The table lists 90,000 to 100,000 clones, 70% to 90% of them singletons. This TCR came from an older man with acute or convalescent COVID-19. What was sequenced was peripheral blood.

CDR3 sequence: CAWGFGGTGNTIYF. The CDR3, as DNA: TGTGCCTGGGGGTTTGGAGGGACTGGAAACACCATATATTTT. The chain is built from TRBV30 and TRBJ1-3; unclear D gene. This CDR3 contains 14 residues. Germline V gives CDR1 GTSNPN, CDR2 SVGIG (reference sequence). Trimming took off 5 bases at V and 2 bases at J, with 13 bases between the two ends.